Here is one T cell receptor beta chain with its context. The data were taken from a study of monozygotic twins with inflammatory bowel disease. Eight cDNA synthesis reactions were run for every sample. TCRdb re-called the 5' RACE reads and shows each CDR3 protein once, DNA omitted. The table gives 150,000 to 200,000 distinct CDR3 sequences; the top ten clones make up under 3.5% of it. The receptor's source is a human donor with ulcerative colitis or Crohn's disease, or a healthy co-twin of an affected twin (not recorded which). The specimen was blood.

CDR3 sequence: CASSPRTSGRESDNEQFF. The chain combines TRBV5-1 with TRBJ2-1; the D gene TCRdb calls, TRBD2, cannot be checked with no DNA. The CDR3 is 18 amino acids. Germline values: CDR1 SGHRS, CDR2 YFSETQ. Supplemented by reference TRBV5-1 and TRBJ2-1, the full variable domain reads KAGVTQTPRYLIKTRGQQVTLSCSPISGHRSVSWYQQTPGQGLQFLFEYFSETQRNKGNFPGRFSGRQFSNSRSEMNVSTLELGDSALYLCASSPRTSGRESDNEQFFGPGTRLTVL.